These 5 T cell receptor beta chains were all obtained from the same sample, sequenced in a study of T cells after posttransplantation cyclophosphamide. Busulfan-fludarabine conditioning, marrow transplant, and cyclophosphamide on days +3 and +4 were administered. Generated by immunoSEQ multiplex PCR, the TCRdb table keeps only in-frame clones and is missing some. Of tens of thousands of clones detected, roughly nine tenths appear once; the ten largest clones hold over 10%. This specimen was PBMCs, taken after allogeneic stem cell transplant with posttransplant cyclophosphamide. All receptors come from a female patient aged 30 to 45 who received an allogeneic stem cell transplant from an unrelated donor, was CMV-positive, and had no GVHD. Some of the T cells may derive from the graft donor.

This clone was seen just once. The V and J genes are TRBV18 and TRBJ1-5; 8 nucleotides match TRBD1. Unmatched junction bases numbered 7, after V lost 2 bases and J lost 7 bases. CDR1 and CDR2 (germline): KGHSH, LQKENI. This CDR3 has 15 amino acids. The DNA of the CDR3 is TGTGCCAGCTCACCAGAATTGACAGGGGACCAGCCCCAGCATTTT. Translated: CASSPELTGDQPQHF.

To note about this clone: The junction and the germline gene differ at one end; a read error may be behind it. The V call is TRBV7-9, the J call TRBJ2-7, with 7 bases that match TRBD1. This CDR3 has 12 amino acids. Germline V gene lookup returns CDR1 SEHNR and CDR2 FQNEAQ (reference sequence). In DNA form, the CDR3 reads TGTGCCAGCAGCTTAGGAGGACAGGTGGCAAGCTTC. Translating gives CASSLGGQVASF.

This CDR3 is CASSFRVGGRGNSPLHF. The DNA of the CDR3 is TGTGCCAGCAGTTTTAGGGTCGGGGGGCGCGGTAATTCACCCCTCCACTTT. The V call is TRBV28, the J call TRBJ1-6; the D gene is possibly TRBD1 (6 bases). V was clipped by 3 bases and J by 6 bases, with 18 bases between them. Germline lookup yields CDR1 MDHEN and CDR2 SYDVKM. This CDR3 spans 17 amino acids.

This chain connects TRBV7-3 to TRBJ2-4; D may be TRBD2 (6 bases). The CDR3 length is 19 residues. Trimming took off 2 bases at V and 1 base at J, with 21 bases between the two ends. Germline V gene lookup returns CDR1 SGHTA and CDR2 FQGTGA. Here the CDR3 reads CASSLGLGAAGLAKNIQYF. In DNA form, the CDR3 reads TGTGCCAGCAGCTTAGGACTCGGGGCAGCGGGTCTGGCCAAAAACATTCAGTACTTC.

V and J are TRBV27 and TRBJ2-5; the D gene is possibly TRBD2 (7 bases). This CDR3 is built from 13 residues. Per germline, CDR1 MNHEY and CDR2 SMNVEV (reference sequence). V was clipped by 6 bases and J by 5 bases, with 13 bases between them. The CDR3 is CASRGWGGETQYF. The CDR3 region has the DNA TGTGCCAGCAGGGGTTGGGGGGGCGAGACCCAGTACTTC.